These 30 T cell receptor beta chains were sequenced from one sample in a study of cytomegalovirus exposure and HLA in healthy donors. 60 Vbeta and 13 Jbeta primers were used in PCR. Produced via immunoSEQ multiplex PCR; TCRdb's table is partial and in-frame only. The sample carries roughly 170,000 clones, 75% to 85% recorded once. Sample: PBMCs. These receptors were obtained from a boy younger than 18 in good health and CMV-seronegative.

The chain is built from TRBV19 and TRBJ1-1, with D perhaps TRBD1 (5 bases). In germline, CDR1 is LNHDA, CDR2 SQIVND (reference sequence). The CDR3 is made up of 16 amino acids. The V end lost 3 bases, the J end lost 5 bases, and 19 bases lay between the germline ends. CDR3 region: CASSIPRLGKGTEAFF. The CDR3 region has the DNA TGTGCCAGTAGTATTCCTCGATTGGGGAAGGGGACTGAAGCTTTCTTT.

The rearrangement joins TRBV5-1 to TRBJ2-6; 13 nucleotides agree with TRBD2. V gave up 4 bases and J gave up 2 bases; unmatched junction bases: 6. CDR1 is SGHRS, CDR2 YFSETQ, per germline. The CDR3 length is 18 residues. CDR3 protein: CASSPPGLAGTGANVLTF. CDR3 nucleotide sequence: TGCGCCAGCAGCCCCCCGGGACTAGCGGGGACTGGGGCCAACGTCCTGACTTTC.

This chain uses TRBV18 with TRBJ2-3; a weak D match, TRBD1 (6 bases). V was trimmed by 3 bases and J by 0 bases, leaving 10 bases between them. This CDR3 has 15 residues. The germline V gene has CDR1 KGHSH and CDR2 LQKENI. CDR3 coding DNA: TGTGCCAGCTCACCGGGACACAGAAGCACAGATACGCAGTATTTT. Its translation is CASSPGHRSTDTQYF.

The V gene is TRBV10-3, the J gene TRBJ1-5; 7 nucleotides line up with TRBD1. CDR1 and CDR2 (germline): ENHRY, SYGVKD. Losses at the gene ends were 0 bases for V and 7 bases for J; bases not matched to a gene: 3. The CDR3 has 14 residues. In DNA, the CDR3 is TGTGCCATCAGTGAGTCGGGACAGTACCAGCCCCAGCATTTT. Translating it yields CAISESGQYQPQHF.

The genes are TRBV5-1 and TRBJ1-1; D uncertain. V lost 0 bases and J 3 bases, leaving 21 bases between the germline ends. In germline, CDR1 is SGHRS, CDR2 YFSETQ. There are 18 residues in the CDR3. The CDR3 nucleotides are TGCGCCAGCAGCTTGGGTAGGAATCCGCCCCAGGTTTACACTGAAGCTTTCTTT. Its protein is CASSLGRNPPQVYTEAFF.

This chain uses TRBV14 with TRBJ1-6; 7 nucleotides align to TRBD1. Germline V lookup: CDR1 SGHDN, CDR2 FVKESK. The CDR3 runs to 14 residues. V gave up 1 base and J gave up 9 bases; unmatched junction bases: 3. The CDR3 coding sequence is TGTGCCAGCAGCCAAGTAAGGGGGCCTTCACCCCTCCACTTT. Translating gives CASSQVRGPSPLHF.

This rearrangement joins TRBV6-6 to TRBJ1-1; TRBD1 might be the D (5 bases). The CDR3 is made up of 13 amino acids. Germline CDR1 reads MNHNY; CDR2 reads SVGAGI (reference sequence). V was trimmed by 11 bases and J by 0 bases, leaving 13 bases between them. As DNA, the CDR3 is TGTGCCCTGGGGGGGGTGTTGAACACTGAAGCTTTCTTT. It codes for CALGGVLNTEAFF.

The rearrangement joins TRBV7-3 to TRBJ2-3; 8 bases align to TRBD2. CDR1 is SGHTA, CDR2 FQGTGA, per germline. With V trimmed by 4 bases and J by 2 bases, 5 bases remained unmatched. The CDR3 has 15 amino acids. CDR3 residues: CASSYGGADTDTQYF. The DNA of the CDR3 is TGTGCCAGCAGCTACGGGGGGGCGGACACAGATACGCAGTATTTT.

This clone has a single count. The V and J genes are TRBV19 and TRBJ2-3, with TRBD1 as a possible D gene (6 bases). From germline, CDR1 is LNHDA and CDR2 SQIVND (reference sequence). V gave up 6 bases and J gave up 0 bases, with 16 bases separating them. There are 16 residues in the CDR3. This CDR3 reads CASRRTALESTDTQYF. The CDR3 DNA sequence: TGTGCCAGTAGGCGGACAGCCCTGGAGAGCACAGATACGCAGTATTTT.

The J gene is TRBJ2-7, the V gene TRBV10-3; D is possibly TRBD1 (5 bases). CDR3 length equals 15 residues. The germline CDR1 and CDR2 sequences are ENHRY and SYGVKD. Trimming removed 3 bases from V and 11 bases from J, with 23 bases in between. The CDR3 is CAISEGAGNRLREYF. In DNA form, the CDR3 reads TGTGCCATCAGTGAAGGGGCAGGGAACCGCTTACGTGAGTACTTC.

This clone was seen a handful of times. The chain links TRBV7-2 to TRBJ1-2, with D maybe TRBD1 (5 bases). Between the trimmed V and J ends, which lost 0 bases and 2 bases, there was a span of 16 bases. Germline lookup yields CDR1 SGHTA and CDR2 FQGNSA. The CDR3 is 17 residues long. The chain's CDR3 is CASSLAGTGGSNYGYTF. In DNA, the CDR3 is TGTGCCAGCAGCTTAGCCGGGACGGGGGGATCGAACTATGGCTACACCTTC.

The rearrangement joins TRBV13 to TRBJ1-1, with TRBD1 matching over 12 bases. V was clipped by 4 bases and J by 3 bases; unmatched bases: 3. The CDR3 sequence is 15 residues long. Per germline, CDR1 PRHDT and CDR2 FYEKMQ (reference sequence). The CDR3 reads CASSSRDRGHTEAFF. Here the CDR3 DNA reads TGTGCCAGCAGCTCGAGGGACAGGGGGCACACTGAAGCTTTCTTT.

This CDR3 reads CASSPLLPLSGEAYEQYF. CDR3 DNA: TGTGCCAGCAGCCCGCTGCTCCCGCTTTCGGGGGAAGCCTACGAGCAGTACTTC. The chain carries TRBV7-6 and TRBJ2-7; maybe TRBD2 (6 bases). Germline V lookup: CDR1 SGHVS, CDR2 FNYEAQ. Trimming stripped 5 bases from V and 2 bases from J, with 25 bases between. The CDR3 totals 18 residues.

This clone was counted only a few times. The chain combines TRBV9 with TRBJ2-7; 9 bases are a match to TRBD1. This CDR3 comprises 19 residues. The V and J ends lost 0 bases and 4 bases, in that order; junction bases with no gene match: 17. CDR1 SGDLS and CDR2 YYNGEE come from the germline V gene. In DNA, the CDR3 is TGTGCCAGCAGCGTAGCTTCTAAACCGGGACAGGGTGGGATTTACGAGCAGTACTTC. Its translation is CASSVASKPGQGGIYEQYF.

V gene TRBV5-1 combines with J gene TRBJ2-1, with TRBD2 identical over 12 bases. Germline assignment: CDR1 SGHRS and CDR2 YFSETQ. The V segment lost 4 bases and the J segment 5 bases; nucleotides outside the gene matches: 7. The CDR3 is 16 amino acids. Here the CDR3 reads CASSNPLAGGNNEQFF. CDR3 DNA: TGCGCCAGCAGCAACCCGCTAGCGGGGGGGAACAATGAGCAGTTCTTC.

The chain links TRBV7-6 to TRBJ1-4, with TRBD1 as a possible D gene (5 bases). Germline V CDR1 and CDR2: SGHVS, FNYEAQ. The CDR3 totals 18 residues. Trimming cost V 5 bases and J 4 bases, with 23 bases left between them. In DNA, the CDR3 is TGTGCCAGCAGCCTAAGACAAACCCATGGAGGGGATAATGAAAAACTGTTTTTT. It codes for CASSLRQTHGGDNEKLFF.

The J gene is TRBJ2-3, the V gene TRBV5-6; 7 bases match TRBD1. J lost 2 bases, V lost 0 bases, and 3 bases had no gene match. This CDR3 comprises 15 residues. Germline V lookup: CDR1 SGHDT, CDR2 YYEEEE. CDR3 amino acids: CASSLGGQHTDTQYF. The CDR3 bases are TGTGCCAGCAGCTTGGGGGGACAGCACACAGATACGCAGTATTTT.

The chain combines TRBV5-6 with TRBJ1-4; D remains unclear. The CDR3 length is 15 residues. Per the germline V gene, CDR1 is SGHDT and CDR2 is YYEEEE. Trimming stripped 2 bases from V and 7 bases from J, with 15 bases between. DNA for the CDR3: TGTGCCAGCAGCTTTGGGGTATTTGGGAGTGAAAAACTGTTTTTT. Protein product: CASSFGVFGSEKLFF.

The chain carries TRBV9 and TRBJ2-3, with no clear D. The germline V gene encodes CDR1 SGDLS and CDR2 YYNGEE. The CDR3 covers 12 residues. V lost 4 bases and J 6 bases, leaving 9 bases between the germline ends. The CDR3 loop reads CASSLELDTQYF. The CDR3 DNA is TGTGCCAGCAGCCTAGAGCTGGATACGCAGTATTTT.

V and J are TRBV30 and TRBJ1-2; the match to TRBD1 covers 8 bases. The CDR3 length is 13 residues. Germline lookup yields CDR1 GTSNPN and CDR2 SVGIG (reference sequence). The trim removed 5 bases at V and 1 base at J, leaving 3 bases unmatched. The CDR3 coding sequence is TGTGCCTGGGGGACAGGCCGTAACTATGGCTACACCTTC. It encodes CAWGTGRNYGYTF.

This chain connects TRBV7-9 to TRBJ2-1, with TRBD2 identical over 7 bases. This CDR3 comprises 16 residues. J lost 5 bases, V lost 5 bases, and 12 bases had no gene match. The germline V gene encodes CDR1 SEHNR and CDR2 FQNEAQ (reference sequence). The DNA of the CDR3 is TGTGCCAGCAGCCCGGCAGGAGCGGGGCCAAACAATGAGCAGTTCTTC. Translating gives CASSPAGAGPNNEQFF.

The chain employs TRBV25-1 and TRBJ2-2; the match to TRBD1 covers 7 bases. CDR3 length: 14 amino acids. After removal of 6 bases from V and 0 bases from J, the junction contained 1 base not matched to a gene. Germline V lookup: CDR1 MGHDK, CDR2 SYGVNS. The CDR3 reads CASRGTANTGELFF. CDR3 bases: TGTGCCAGCAGGGGGACAGCGAACACCGGGGAGCTGTTTTTT.

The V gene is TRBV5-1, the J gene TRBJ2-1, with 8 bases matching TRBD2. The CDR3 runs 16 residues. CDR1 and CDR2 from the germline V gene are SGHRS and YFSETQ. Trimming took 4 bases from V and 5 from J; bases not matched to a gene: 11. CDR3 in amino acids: CASSQLAEKYNNEQFF. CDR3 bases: TGCGCCAGCAGCCAACTAGCGGAGAAGTATAACAATGAGCAGTTCTTC.

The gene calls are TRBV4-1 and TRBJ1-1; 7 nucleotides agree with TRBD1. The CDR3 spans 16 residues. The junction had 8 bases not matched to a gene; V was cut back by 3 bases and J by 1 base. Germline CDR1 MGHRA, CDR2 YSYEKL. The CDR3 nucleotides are TGCGCCAGCAGCCAGAGGTCCCAGGGGGGGAACACTGAAGCTTTCTTT. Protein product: CASSQRSQGGNTEAFF.

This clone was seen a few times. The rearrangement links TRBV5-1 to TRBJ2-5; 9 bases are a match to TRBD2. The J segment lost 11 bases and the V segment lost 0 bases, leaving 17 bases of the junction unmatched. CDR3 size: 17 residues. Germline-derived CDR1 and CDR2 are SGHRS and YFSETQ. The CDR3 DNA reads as TGCGCCAGCAGCTTGGAACGTGGCGGGGGGGCGTCTCGGGAGCAGTACTTC. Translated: CASSLERGGGASREQYF.

CDR3: CASSMGQQNQPQHF. DNA for the CDR3: TGTGCCAGTAGTATGGGACAGCAAAATCAGCCCCAGCATTTT. This sequence joins TRBV19 and TRBJ1-5, with TRBD1 matching 7 bases. Germline loops: CDR1 LNHDA, CDR2 SQIVND (reference sequence). Trimming cost V 3 bases and J 4 bases; bases outside gene matches: 3. The CDR3 has 14 residues.

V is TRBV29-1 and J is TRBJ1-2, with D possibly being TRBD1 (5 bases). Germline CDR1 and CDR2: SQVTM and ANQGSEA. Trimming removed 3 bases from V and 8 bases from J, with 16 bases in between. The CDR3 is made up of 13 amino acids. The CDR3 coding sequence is TGCAGCGTTGAGAGGCAGGGTAGAGGAGGCTACACCTTC. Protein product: CSVERQGRGGYTF.

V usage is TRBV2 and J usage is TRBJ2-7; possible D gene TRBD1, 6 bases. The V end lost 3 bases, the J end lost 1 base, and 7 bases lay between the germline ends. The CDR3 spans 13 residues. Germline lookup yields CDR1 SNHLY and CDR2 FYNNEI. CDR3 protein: CASSDGQSYEQYF. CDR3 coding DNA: TGTGCCAGCAGTGATGGACAGTCCTACGAGCAGTACTTC.

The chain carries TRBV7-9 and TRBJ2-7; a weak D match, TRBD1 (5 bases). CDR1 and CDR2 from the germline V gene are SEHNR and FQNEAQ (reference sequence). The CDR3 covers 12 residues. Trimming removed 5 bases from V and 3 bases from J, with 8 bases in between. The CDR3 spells CASSQDIYEQYF. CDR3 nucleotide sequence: TGTGCCAGCAGCCAGGACATCTACGAGCAGTACTTC.

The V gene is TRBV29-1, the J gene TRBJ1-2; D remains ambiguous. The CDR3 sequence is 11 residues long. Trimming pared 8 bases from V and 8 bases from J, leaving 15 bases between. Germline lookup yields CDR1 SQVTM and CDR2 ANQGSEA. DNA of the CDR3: TGCAGCACCGAGACTGGTAACGGCTACACCTTC. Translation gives CSTETGNGYTF.